The present entry profiles one T cell receptor beta chain with its context. Its specificity is unknown. Sequencing used immunoSEQ multiplex PCR; TCRdb keeps in-frame clones, though not all of them. The table lists under 300,000 clones, approximately 95% of them singletons. The CDR3 sequence is 14 residues long. Germline V CDR1 and CDR2: MNHEY, SVGAGI. V lost 7 bases and J 5 bases, leaving 17 bases between the germline ends. This specimen comes from a study of T cell responses to AZD1222 COVID-19 vaccine. Notes on the study in general: Unmutated variant regions are reportedly targeted by nearly half of spike-specific TCRs.

The receptor comes from an adult in good health. This chain joins TRBV6-5 and TRBJ2-5; either TRBD1 or TRBD2 may supply D (5 bases each). Sequencing used peripheral blood, obtained on day 0 of AZD1222 vaccination. The CDR3 spells CASTKPGTGETQYF. CDR3 DNA: TGTGCCAGCACCAAGCCCGGGACCGGGGAGACCCAGTACTTC.